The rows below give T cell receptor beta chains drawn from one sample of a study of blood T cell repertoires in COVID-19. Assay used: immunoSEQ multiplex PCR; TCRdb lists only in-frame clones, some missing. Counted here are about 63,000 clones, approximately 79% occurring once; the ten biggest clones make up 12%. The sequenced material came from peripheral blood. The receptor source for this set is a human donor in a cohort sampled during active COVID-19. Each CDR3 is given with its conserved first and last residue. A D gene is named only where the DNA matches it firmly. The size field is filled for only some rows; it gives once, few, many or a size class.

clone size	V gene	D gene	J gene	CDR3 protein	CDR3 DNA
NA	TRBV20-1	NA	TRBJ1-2	CSASGVGYTF	TGCAGTGCTAGTGGAGTTGGCTACACCTTC
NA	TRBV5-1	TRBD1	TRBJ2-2	CASSLVSGGVTGELFF	TGCGCCAGCAGCTTGGTCTCAGGGGGAGTCACCGGGGAGCTGTTTTTT
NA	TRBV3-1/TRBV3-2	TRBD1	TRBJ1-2	CASSLPGQGAYGYTF	TGTGCCAGCAGCTTGCCGGGACAGGGAGCCTATGGCTACACCTTC
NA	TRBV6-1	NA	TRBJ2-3	CASSESPWPTDTQYF	TGTGCCAGCAGTGAATCCCCCTGGCCGACAGATACGCAGTATTTT
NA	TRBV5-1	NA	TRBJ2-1	CASSPDPRGVYNEQFF	TGCGCCAGCAGCCCCGACCCTCGCGGGGTCTACAATGAGCAGTTCTTC
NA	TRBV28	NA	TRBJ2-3	CASSFGGDTQYF	TGTGCCAGCAGTTTCGGGGGTGATACGCAGTATTTT
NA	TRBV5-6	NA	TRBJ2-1	CASSLEVQGGYNEQFF	TGTGCCAGCAGCTTGGAGGTTCAGGGCGGATACAATGAGCAGTTCTTC
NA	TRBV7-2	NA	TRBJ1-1	CASSLNAVLNTEAFF	TGTGCCAGCAGCCTCAACGCGGTATTGAACACTGAAGCTTTCTTT
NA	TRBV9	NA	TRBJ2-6	CASRGSSGANVLTF	TGTGCCAGCAGAGGGAGCTCTGGGGCCAACGTCCTGACTTTC
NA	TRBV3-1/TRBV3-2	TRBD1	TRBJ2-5	CASSPRSTGVETQYF	TGTGCCAGCAGCCCCCGGAGTACAGGGGTAGAGACCCAGTACTTC
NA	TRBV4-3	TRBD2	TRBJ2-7	CASSQEVRTSGSSGYYEQYF	TGCGCCAGCAGCCAAGAAGTACGGACTAGCGGGAGTTCAGGCTACTACGAGCAGTACTTC
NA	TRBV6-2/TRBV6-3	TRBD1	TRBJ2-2	CASSYSGTDFIRPGELFF	TGTGCCAGCAGTTACTCTGGGACAGACTTCATACGCCCCGGGGAGCTGTTTTTT
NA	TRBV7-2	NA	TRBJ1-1	CASSSWGGGKRTEAFF	TGTGCCAGCAGCTCCTGGGGAGGGGGTAAGCGAACTGAAGCTTTCTTT
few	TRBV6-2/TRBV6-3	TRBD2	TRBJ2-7	CASSKLAGYEQYF	TGTGCCAGCAGTAAGCTAGCGGGGTACGAGCAGTACTTC
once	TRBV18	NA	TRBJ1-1	CASSSTANTEAFF	TGTGCCAGCTCATCGACAGCCAACACTGAAGCTTTCTTT
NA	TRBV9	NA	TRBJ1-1	CASTHSTGLGEAFF	TGTGCCAGCACTCATTCCACAGGGCTGGGTGAAGCTTTCTTT
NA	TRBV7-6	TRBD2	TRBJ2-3	CASSFPSGSSDTQYF	TGTGCCAGCAGCTTCCCCAGCGGGAGTTCAGATACGCAGTATTTT
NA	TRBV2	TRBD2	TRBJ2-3	CASSFSGGASTDTQYF	TGTGCCAGCAGTTTTAGCGGGGGGGCAAGCACAGATACGCAGTATTTT
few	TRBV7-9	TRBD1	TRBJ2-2	CASGYRQGFGELFF	TGTGCCAGCGGCTACCGACAGGGCTTCGGGGAGCTGTTTTTT
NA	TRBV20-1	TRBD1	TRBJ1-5	CSASASGTVNQPQHF	TGCAGTGCTAGTGCATCCGGGACAGTCAATCAGCCCCAGCATTTT
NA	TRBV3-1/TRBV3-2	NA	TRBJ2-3	CASSQWYETDTQYF	TGTGCCAGCAGCCAATGGTATGAGACAGATACGCAGTATTTT
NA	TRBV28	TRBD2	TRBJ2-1	CASSFGTSDYNEQFF	TGTGCCAGCAGTTTTGGGACTAGCGACTACAATGAGCAGTTCTTC
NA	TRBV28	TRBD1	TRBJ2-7	CASSQQGEVSYEQYF	TGTGCCAGCAGCCAACAGGGGGAGGTGTCCTACGAGCAGTACTTC
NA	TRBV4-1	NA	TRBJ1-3	CASNFDTSGNTIYF	TGCGCCAGCAACTTTGACACCTCTGGAAACACCATATATTTT
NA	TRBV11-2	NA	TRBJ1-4	CASSLFLGDEKLFF	TGTGCCAGCAGCTTATTTTTAGGGGATGAAAAACTGTTTTTT
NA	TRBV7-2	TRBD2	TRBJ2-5	CASSSRGRGGPGQETQYF	TGTGCCAGCAGCTCCCGTGGGCGGGGGGGCCCTGGCCAAGAGACCCAGTACTTC
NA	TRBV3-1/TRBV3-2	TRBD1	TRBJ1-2	CASSQSFWDRGLYGYTF	TGTGCCAGCAGCCAAAGTTTCTGGGACAGGGGGCTCTATGGCTACACCTTC
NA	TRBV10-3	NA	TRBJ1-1	CAISESAGYTEAFF	TGTGCCATCAGTGAGTCAGCGGGGTACACTGAAGCTTTCTTT
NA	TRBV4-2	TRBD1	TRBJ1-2	CASSLGQSYGYTF	TGTGCCAGCAGCCTGGGACAGAGTTATGGCTACACCTTC
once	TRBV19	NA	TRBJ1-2	CASSMLLQGAYGYTF	TGTGCCAGTAGTATGCTATTACAGGGCGCCTATGGCTACACCTTC
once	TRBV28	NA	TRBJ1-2	CASRAGLHYGYTF	TGTGCCAGCAGGGCCGGACTCCACTATGGCTACACCTTC
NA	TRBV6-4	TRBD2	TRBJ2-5	CASRGGGAQETQYF	TGTGCCAGCAGGGGCGGGGGGGCCCAAGAGACCCAGTACTTC
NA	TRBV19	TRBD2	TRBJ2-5	CASSRSGSRRQETQYF	TGTGCCAGTAGTCGTAGCGGGAGTCGAAGGCAAGAGACCCAGTACTTC
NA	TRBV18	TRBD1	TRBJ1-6	CASSPRGQGRENGNSPLHF	TGTGCCAGCTCACCGAGGGGGCAGGGGCGCGAGAACGGCAATTCACCCCTCCACTTT
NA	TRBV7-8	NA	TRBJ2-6	CASREGAGANVLTF	TGTGCCAGCAGAGAGGGAGCAGGGGCCAACGTCCTGACTTTC
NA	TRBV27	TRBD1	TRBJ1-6	CASSPRTGLYNSPLHF	TGTGCCAGCAGTCCCAGGACAGGCCTCTATAATTCACCCCTCCACTTT
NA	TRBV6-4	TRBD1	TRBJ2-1	CASTYRRGHNEQFF	TGTGCCAGCACCTACCGAAGGGGGCACAATGAGCAGTTCTTC
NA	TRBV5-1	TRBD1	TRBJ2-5	CASYMDRAETQYF	TGCGCCAGCTATATGGACAGGGCAGAGACCCAGTACTTC
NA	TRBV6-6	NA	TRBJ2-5	CASSSPRQAYETQYF	TGTGCCAGCAGTTCACCTCGGCAGGCTTATGAGACCCAGTACTTC
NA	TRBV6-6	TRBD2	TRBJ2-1	CASGPGGPYGEQFF	TGTGCCAGCGGGCCGGGAGGCCCATACGGTGAGCAGTTCTTC
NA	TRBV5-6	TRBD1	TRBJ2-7	CASSWDREDYEQYF	TGTGCCAGCAGCTGGGACAGAGAGGACTACGAGCAGTACTTC
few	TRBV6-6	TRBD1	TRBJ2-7	CASSKETGNEQYF	TGTGCCAGCAGCAAGGAGACAGGGAACGAGCAGTACTTC
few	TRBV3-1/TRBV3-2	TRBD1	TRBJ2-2	CASSRQGAGELFF	TGTGCCAGCAGCCGACAGGGGGCCGGGGAGCTGTTTTTT
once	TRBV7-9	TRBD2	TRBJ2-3	CASSLFGGEDTQYF	TGTGCCAGCAGCTTATTCGGGGGGGAAGATACGCAGTATTTT